These 12 T cell receptor beta chains share one sample of origin, sequenced in a study of a mutant IDH1 vaccine in newly diagnosed glioma. Their antigen targets remain unknown. TCRdb's table, derived via immunoSEQ multiplex PCR, lists solely in-frame clones and lacks some. The table has around 78,000 clones, around 85% seen once. Time point indicated: week 23, last vaccination. In every dose of vaccine, 300 ug of mutant IDH1 20-mer peptide was given alongside topical imiquimod. Sample: PBMCs, taken from a glioma patient whose treatment included an IDH1 peptide vaccine. Receptors originate from a man aged 25 to 45 with glioma. Some clones in this sample may be carry-over from other donors' samples.

The chain has TRBV4-2 and TRBJ2-3; the D gene is possibly TRBD2 (5 bases). Trimming stripped 4 bases from V and 1 base from J, with 18 bases between. The CDR3 runs to 17 residues. Germline V lookup: CDR1 LGHNA, CDR2 YNFKEQ. CDR3 loop: CASSRTRPSRGTDTQYF. As DNA, the CDR3 is TGTGCCAGCAGCCGAACCCGCCCTAGCCGCGGCACAGATACGCAGTATTTT.

The CDR3 protein is CASSLAAKNIQYF. The CDR3 DNA reads as TGTGCCAGCAGCTTAGCGGCCAAAAACATTCAGTACTTC. V gene TRBV11-2 combines with J gene TRBJ2-4; D gene uncertain. V was trimmed by 1 base and J by 1 base, leaving 2 bases between them. Germline-derived CDR1 and CDR2 are SGHAT and FQNNGV. The CDR3 length is 13 residues.

The V call is TRBV2, the J call TRBJ2-5; 7 nucleotides match TRBD1. The germline CDR1 and CDR2 sequences are SNHLY and FYNNEI. This CDR3 spans 13 amino acids. The trim removed 4 bases at V and 5 bases at J, leaving 4 bases unmatched. The CDR3 coding sequence is TGTGCCAGCAGTGGACAGGGAAGGGAGACCCAGTACTTC. It yields the protein CASSGQGRETQYF.

In DNA, the CDR3 is TGTGCCAGCAGCCCGAGCGGGATGGGGGCTGAAGCTTTCTTT. Translating it yields CASSPSGMGAEAFF. The V gene is TRBV9, the J gene TRBJ1-1, with a weak D call TRBD1 (5 bases). Deletions cut 4 bases from V and 6 bases from J, with 16 bases between. Germline assignment: CDR1 SGDLS and CDR2 YYNGEE. The CDR3 is 14 amino acids.

This clone was recorded a few times. V and J are TRBV7-3 and TRBJ1-1, with D unclear. From germline, CDR1 is SGHTA and CDR2 FQGTGA. V was cut by 0 bases and J by 8 bases, with 10 bases left in between. The CDR3 has 13 amino acids. The CDR3 sequence: CASSLTRADEAFF. CDR3 nucleotides: TGTGCCAGCAGCTTAACGAGAGCGGACGAAGCTTTCTTT. Drawing the rest from reference TRBV7-3 and TRBJ1-1, the complete variable domain is GAGVSQTPSNKVTEKGKYVELRCDPISGHTALYWYRQSLGQGPEFLIYFQGTGAADDSGLPNDRFFAVRPEGSVSTLKIQRTERGDSAVYLCASSLTRADEAFFGQGTRLTVV.

The chain couples TRBV30 to TRBJ2-3; TRBD2 is a possible D gene (6 bases). The CDR3 contains 13 residues. Germline loops: CDR1 GTSNPN, CDR2 SVGIG (reference sequence). The ends were cut back, 2 bases at V and 5 bases at J, with 11 bases in the middle. CDR3 DNA: TGTGCCTGGAGTTTCAAGGGAGGAGATACGCAGTATTTT. Residues: CAWSFKGGDTQYF.

The rearrangement uses TRBV30 and TRBJ2-1; 7 bases are a match to TRBD2. Trimming cost V 5 bases and J 5 bases; bases outside gene matches: 9. Looked up from germline, CDR1 is GTSNPN and CDR2 is SVGIG (reference sequence). The CDR3 loop spans 14 amino acids. The CDR3 bases are TGTGCCTGGGGTCTAGCGGCCCTGAACAATGAGCAGTTCTTC. Translating it yields CAWGLAALNNEQFF. Filled out from reference TRBV30 and TRBJ2-1, the complete variable domain reads SQTIHQWPATLVQPVGSPLSLECTVEGTSNPNLYWYRQAAGRGLQLLFYSVGIGQISSEVPQNLSASRPQDRQFILSSKKLLLSDSGFYLCAWGLAALNNEQFFGPGTRLTVL.

The chain's CDR3 is CASSIAGTGGAYGYTF. The CDR3 bases are TGTGCCAGCAGTATCGCCGGGACAGGGGGCGCCTATGGCTACACCTTC. The chain has TRBV28 and TRBJ1-2, with 12 bases identical to TRBD1. The CDR3 covers 16 residues. Germline CDR1 MDHEN, CDR2 SYDVKM. J was trimmed by 4 bases and V by 5 bases; bases with no gene match: 8.

As for this clone: An end of the junction differs from the germline gene, which may be a read error. The chain couples TRBV7-7 to TRBJ2-5; unclear D gene. The germline V gene encodes CDR1 SSHAT and CDR2 FNYEAQ (reference sequence). The CDR3 runs 12 residues. This CDR3 reads CASSLDKGTQYF. The CDR3 DNA reads TGTGCTAGCAGCTTAGATAAAGGGACCCAGTACTTC.

This chain joins TRBV30 and TRBJ2-2; D is ambiguous. The CDR3 is 12 amino acids. V shed 4 bases and J shed 5 bases, with 8 bases lying between them. CDR1 is GTSNPN, CDR2 SVGIG, per germline (reference sequence). For the CDR3, the DNA is TGTGCCTGGACGCTCGGGACCGGGGAGCTGTTTTTT. This gives the protein CAWTLGTGELFF.

J is TRBJ1-5 and V is TRBV21-1. TRBV21-1 is tagged as a pseudogene. This CDR3 region has 15 residues. CDR3 residues: CASSKERGSSQPQHF. In DNA, the CDR3 is TGTGCCAGCAGCAAAGAGAGAGGGTCTAGTCAGCCCCAGCATTTT.

The chain carries TRBV6-5 and TRBJ2-1, with TRBD2 matching over 12 bases. Per germline, CDR1 MNHEY and CDR2 SVGAGI. Losses at the gene ends were 6 bases for V and 2 bases for J; bases not matched to a gene: 2. The length of the CDR3 is 15 residues. CDR3 DNA sequence: TGTGCCAGCAGGGCTAGCGGGGGGGCCTACAATGAGCAGTTCTTC. Translation: CASRASGGAYNEQFF.